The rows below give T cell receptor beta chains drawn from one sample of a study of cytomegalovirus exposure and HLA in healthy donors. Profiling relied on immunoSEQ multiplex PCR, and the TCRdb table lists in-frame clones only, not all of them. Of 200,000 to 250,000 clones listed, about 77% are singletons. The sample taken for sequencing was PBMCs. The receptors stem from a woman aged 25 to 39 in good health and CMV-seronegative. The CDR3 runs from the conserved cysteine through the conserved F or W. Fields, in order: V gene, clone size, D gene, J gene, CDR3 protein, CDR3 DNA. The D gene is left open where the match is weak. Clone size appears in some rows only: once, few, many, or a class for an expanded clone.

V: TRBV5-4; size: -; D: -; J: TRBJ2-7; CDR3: CASSLVPGLGEQYF; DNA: TGTGCCAGCAGCTTGGTTCCGGGGTTGGGGGAGCAGTACTTC
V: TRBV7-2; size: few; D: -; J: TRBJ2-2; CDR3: CASSTDYLGGGLFF; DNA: TGTGCCAGCAGCACGGACTATCTGGGGGGAGGGCTGTTTTTT
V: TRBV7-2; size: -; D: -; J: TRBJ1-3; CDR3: CASSLPGDGNTIYF; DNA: TGTGCCAGCAGCTTACCGGGTGATGGAAACACCATATATTTT
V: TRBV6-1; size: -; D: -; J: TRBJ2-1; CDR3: CASSPTVYNEQFF; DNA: TGTGCCAGCAGTCCTACAGTATACAATGAGCAGTTCTTC
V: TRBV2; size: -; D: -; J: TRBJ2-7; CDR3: CASNPQGTPGHEQYF; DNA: TGTGCCAGCAACCCCCAGGGAACCCCAGGTCACGAGCAGTACTTC
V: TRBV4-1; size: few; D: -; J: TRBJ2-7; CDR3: CASSQVHDNSYEQYF; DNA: TGCGCCAGCAGCCAAGTTCACGACAACTCCTACGAGCAGTACTTC
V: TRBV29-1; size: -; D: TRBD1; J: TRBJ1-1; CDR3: CSVGGQGEAFF; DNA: TGCAGCGTTGGCGGACAGGGTGAAGCTTTCTTT
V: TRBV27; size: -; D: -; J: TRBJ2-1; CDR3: CASSPRGSPSSYNEQFF; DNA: TGTGCCAGCAGTCCCCGGGGTAGCCCTAGCTCCTACAATGAGCAGTTCTTC
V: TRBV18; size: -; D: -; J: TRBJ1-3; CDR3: CASSPPGRGRGGPGNTIYF; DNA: TGTGCCAGCTCACCACCGGGTCGGGGTCGAGGAGGGCCTGGGAACACCATATATTTC
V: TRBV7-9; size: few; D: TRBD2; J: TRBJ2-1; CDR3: CASSGGESYNEQFF; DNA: TGTGCCAGCAGCGGGGGGGAGTCCTACAATGAGCAGTTCTTC
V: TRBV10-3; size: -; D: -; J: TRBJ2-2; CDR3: CAITAGAGELFF; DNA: TGTGCCATCACCGCCGGGGCCGGGGAGCTGTTTTTT
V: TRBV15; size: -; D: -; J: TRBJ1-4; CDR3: CATSRDVMAVKEKLFF; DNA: TGTGCCACCAGCAGAGATGTGATGGCTGTGAAGGAAAAACTGTTTTTT
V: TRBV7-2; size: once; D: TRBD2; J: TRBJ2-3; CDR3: CASSPGLGGLGTDTQYF; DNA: TGTGCCAGCAGCCCGGGACTAGGGGGATTAGGAACAGATACGCAGTATTTT
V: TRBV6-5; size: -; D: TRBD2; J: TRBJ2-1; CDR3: CASSPSGTKNEQFF; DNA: TGTGCCAGCAGCCCGAGCGGGACTAAAAATGAGCAGTTCTTC
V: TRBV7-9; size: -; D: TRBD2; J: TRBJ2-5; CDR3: CASGRGELKGETQYF; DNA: TGTGCCAGCGGGAGGGGAGAGTTGAAGGGAGAGACCCAGTACTTC
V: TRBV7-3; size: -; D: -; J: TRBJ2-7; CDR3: CASTLRYEQYF; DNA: TGTGCCAGCACCCTGCGCTACGAGCAGTACTTC
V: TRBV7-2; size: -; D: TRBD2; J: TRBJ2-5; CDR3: CASSFDTSGGGETQYF; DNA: TGTGCCAGCAGCTTTGATACTAGCGGGGGAGGCGAGACCCAGTACTTC
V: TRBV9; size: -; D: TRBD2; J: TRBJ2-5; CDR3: CASSQHPLAGGGETQYF; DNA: TGTGCCAGCAGCCAGCATCCCTTAGCGGGAGGAGGAGAGACCCAGTACTTC
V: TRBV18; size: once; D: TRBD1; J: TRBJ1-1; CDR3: CASSLGQGGTEAFF; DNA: TGTGCCAGCTCATTAGGACAGGGCGGCACTGAAGCTTTCTTT
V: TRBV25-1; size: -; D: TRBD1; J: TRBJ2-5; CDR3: CASSVRTGRETQYF; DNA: TGTGCCAGCAGTGTAAGGACAGGGCGGGAGACCCAGTACTTC
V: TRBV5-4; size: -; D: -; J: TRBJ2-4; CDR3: CASSLDLTLAKNIQYF; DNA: TGTGCCAGCAGCTTGGACCTAACCCTAGCCAAAAACATTCAGTACTTC
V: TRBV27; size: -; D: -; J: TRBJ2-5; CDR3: CASNSKETQYF; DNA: TGTGCCAGCAATTCTAAAGAGACCCAGTACTTC
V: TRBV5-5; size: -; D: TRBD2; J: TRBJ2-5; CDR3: CASSFSGGPQETQYF; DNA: TGTGCCAGCAGCTTTAGCGGGGGCCCCCAAGAGACCCAGTACTTC
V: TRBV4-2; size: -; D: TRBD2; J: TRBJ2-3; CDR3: CASSQDWAGLAGAGDSTDTQYF; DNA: TGTGCCAGCAGCCAAGATTGGGCGGGACTAGCGGGAGCGGGGGATTCCACAGATACGCAGTATTTT
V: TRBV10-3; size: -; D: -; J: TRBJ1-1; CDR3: CAISESAGWVTEAFF; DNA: TGTGCCATCAGTGAGTCCGCAGGGTGGGTCACTGAAGCTTTCTTT
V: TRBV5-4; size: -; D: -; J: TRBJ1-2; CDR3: CASSRYYTTDLSNYGYTF; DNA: TGCGCCAGCAGCCGATACTATACGACAGACCTCTCTAACTATGGCTACACCTTC
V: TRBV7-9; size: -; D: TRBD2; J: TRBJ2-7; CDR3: CSSSPGRGTYEQYF; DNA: TGTTCCAGCAGCCCAGGGAGGGGAACCTACGAGCAGTACTTC
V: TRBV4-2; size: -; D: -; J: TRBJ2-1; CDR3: CASSQERTRGDNEQFF; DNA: TGTGCCAGCAGCCAAGAAAGGACTAGGGGGGACAATGAGCAGTTCTTC
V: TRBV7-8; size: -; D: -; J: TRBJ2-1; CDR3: CASTPTATYNEQFF; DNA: TGTGCCAGCACCCCGACAGCCACCTACAATGAGCAGTTCTTC